This TCR beta chain originates from a study of memory CD8 T cells in hepatitis C reinfection. The table lists this clone with a count of one. Clones were sequenced by immunoSEQ multiplex PCR, and TCRdb holds only the in-frame ones, with some missing. The sample yields about 50,000 clones, just under 90% seen once. Germline-derived CDR1 and CDR2 are SGHVS and FNYEAQ. V trimming: 4 bases; J trimming: 5 bases; junction bases outside the gene matches: 2. CDR3 size: 14 residues. Time point here: pre-reinfection, 55 to 20 weeks before reinfection detection. The sorted cells went straight to TCR sequencing with no prior in vitro expansion.

This chain links TRBV7-6 with TRBJ2-3; 11 nucleotides line up with TRBD1. Specimen: naive CD8+ T cells sorted from blood. The clonotype was recovered from a man younger than 30 with hepatitis C virus infection. The CDR3 nucleotides are TGTGCCAGCAGCTGGACAGGGGGCGAAGATACGCAGTATTTT. Its translation is CASSWTGGEDTQYF.